One sample yielded the 26 T cell receptor beta chains listed below, sequenced in a study of blood T cell repertoires in COVID-19. Sequencing was performed with immunoSEQ multiplex PCR; in TCRdb, only in-frame clones are kept and a portion is missing. The sample contains tens of thousands of clones, about 88% of which appear only once. The sequenced material came from peripheral blood. These receptor sequences come from a man between 70 and 80 years old with active COVID-19.

V gene TRBV24-1 combines with J gene TRBJ2-5, with a weak D call TRBD1 (6 bases). Germline CDR1 is KGHDR and CDR2 is SFDVKD. V lost 7 bases and J lost 3, with 8 bases in between. The CDR3 sequence is 12 residues long. The CDR3 protein is CATRQGEETQYF. The CDR3 DNA follows: TGTGCCACCAGACAGGGAGAAGAGACCCAGTACTTC.

As DNA, the CDR3 is TGTGCCAGCAGTGCCAGACAAATGAACACTGAAGCTTTCTTT. Encoded protein: CASSARQMNTEAFF. The gene calls are TRBV6-4 and TRBJ1-1; D remains ambiguous. Looked up from germline, CDR1 is MRHNA and CDR2 is SNTAGT. The V and J ends lost 4 bases and 0 bases respectively, with 9 bases between them. This CDR3 region has 14 residues.

V gene TRBV9 combines with J gene TRBJ1-5; 8 nucleotides line up with TRBD1. Germline V gene data show CDR1 as SGDLS and CDR2 as YYNGEE. This CDR3 spans 15 amino acids. After removal of 0 bases from V and 4 bases from J, the junction contained 3 bases not matched to a gene. The CDR3 reads CASSVGQGLNQPQHF. CDR3 DNA sequence: TGTGCCAGCAGCGTAGGACAGGGGCTTAATCAGCCCCAGCATTTT. Looking up the rest from reference TRBV9 and TRBJ1-5 gives the full variable domain: DSGVTQTPKHLITATGQRVTLRCSPRSGDLSVYWYQQSLDQGLQFLIQYYNGEERAKGNILERFSAQQFPDLHSELNLSSLELGDSALYFCASSVGQGLNQPQHFGDGTRLSIL.

This sequence joins TRBV5-4 and TRBJ2-5, with 13 bases aligning to TRBD2. The V gene end was trimmed by 0 bases and the J gene end by 9 bases; junction bases not matched to a gene: 2. This CDR3 spans 14 amino acids. Germline values: CDR1 SGHNT, CDR2 YYREEE (reference sequence). In DNA, the CDR3 is TGTGCCAGCAGCTTGGCCGGGACTAGCGGGGCCCAGTACTTC. Residues: CASSLAGTSGAQYF.

This chain uses TRBV5-1 with TRBJ2-5; 9 bases line up with TRBD2. Germline CDR1 reads SGHRS; CDR2 reads YFSETQ. The V gene end was trimmed by 0 bases and the J gene end by 1 base; junction bases not matched to a gene: 1. The length of the CDR3 is 15 residues. CDR3 protein: CASSLVAGVQETQYF. The CDR3 coding sequence is TGCGCCAGCAGCTTGGTAGCGGGAGTCCAAGAGACCCAGTACTTC.

The chain is built from TRBV3-1 (or the pseudogene TRBV3-2) and TRBJ2-5; 10 nucleotides agree with TRBD1. This CDR3 has 16 residues. Germline trimming cut 4 bases from V and 5 bases from J; bases unmatched to any gene: 10. Germline-derived CDR1 and CDR2 are LGHDT and YNNKEL (reference sequence). The CDR3 DNA sequence: TGTGCCAGCAGCCCTGAGCGGGGACAGGGGTGGGAGACCCAGTACTTC. Protein: CASSPERGQGWETQYF.

This clone was detected once. This rearrangement joins TRBV5-5 to TRBJ2-7, with TRBD2 matching over 8 bases. CDR1 is SGHKS and CDR2 is YYEKEE in the germline V gene (reference sequence). V gave up 0 bases and J gave up 2 bases; unmatched junction bases: 10. The CDR3 runs to 17 residues. The CDR3 is CASSLAPTSGGAYEQYF. In nucleotides, the CDR3 is TGTGCCAGCAGCTTGGCCCCCACTAGCGGAGGGGCCTACGAGCAGTACTTC.

A few counts support this clone. This rearrangement joins TRBV5-5 to TRBJ2-1; TRBD2 might be the D (5 bases). Germline loops: CDR1 SGHKS, CDR2 YYEKEE (reference sequence). V lost 4 bases, J lost 1 base, and 12 bases lay in between. The CDR3 has 15 residues. The CDR3 nucleotides read TGTGCCAGCAGCAGAGGAAGCGGTTCCTACAATGAGCAGTTCTTC. Translating gives CASSRGSGSYNEQFF.

This clone was counted once. The chain couples TRBV7-2 to TRBJ2-1, with 10 bases identical to TRBD2. This CDR3 is built from 13 residues. The germline CDR1 and CDR2 sequences are SGHTA and FQGNSA. J was trimmed by 12 bases and V by 6 bases; bases with no gene match: 8. CDR3 loop: CASRGSGRPRQFF. The DNA for the CDR3 is TGTGCCAGCAGGGGTAGCGGGAGGCCGCGGCAGTTCTTC. Looking up the rest from reference TRBV7-2 and TRBJ2-1 gives the full variable domain: GAGVSQSPSNKVTEKGKDVELRCDPISGHTALYWYRQSLGQGLEFLIYFQGNSAPDKSGLPSDRFSAERTGGSVSTLTIQRTQQEDSAVYLCASRGSGRPRQFFGPGTRLTVL.

This chain joins TRBV7-9 and TRBJ2-1, with a possible D match to TRBD2 (6 bases). The CDR3 runs 13 residues. Looked up from germline, CDR1 is SEHNR and CDR2 is FQNEAQ (reference sequence). V dropped 5 bases and J dropped 10 bases, with 15 bases sitting between them. CDR3 sequence (DNA): TGTGCCAGCAGCCCCACGGGAGCGGCGGAGCAGTTCTTC. It specifies CASSPTGAAEQFF.

This sequence joins TRBV7-2 and TRBJ1-2; tentative D call: TRBD1 (6 bases). The CDR3 spans 14 residues. CDR1 is SGHTA, CDR2 FQGNSA, per germline. The V end lost 5 bases, the J end lost 5 bases, and 15 bases lay between the germline ends. The CDR3 DNA reads as TGTGCCAGCAGCCCCCAACAGGGAGTTTATGGCTACACCTTC. This translates into CASSPQQGVYGYTF.

The table lists this clone with a few counts. The chain employs TRBV5-1 and TRBJ2-4; 13 bases match TRBD2. Germline V gene data show CDR1 as SGHRS and CDR2 as YFSETQ. The CDR3 covers 16 residues. Trimming took 4 bases from V and 5 from J; bases not matched to a gene: 6. The DNA of the CDR3 is TGCGCCAGCAGCCCCGGACTAGCGGGAGTACAAAACATTCAGTACTTC. Its translation is CASSPGLAGVQNIQYF.

This chain uses TRBV9 with TRBJ2-7; the D gene is possibly TRBD2 (5 bases). The CDR3 length is 13 residues. Germline CDR1 reads SGDLS; CDR2 reads YYNGEE. V was cut by 0 bases and J by 3 bases, with 7 bases left in between. The CDR3 loop reads CASSVAGDYEQYF. The CDR3 coding sequence is TGTGCCAGCAGCGTAGCCGGGGACTACGAGCAGTACTTC.

The J gene is TRBJ1-2, the V gene TRBV18; no clear D. The V end was cut by 5 bases, the J end by 5 bases, with 9 bases between. There are 12 residues in the CDR3. Germline V gene lookup returns CDR1 KGHSH and CDR2 LQKENI. CDR3 bases: TGTGCCAGCTCAAAAGCGGAGTATGGCTACACCTTC. Translated, it gives CASSKAEYGYTF.

The chain recombines TRBV19 with TRBJ1-2, with TRBD1 matching 10 bases. Germline V CDR1 and CDR2: LNHDA, SQIVND (reference sequence). The CDR3 is 15 amino acids. Losses at the gene ends were 9 bases for V and 0 bases for J; bases not matched to a gene: 7. The CDR3 loop reads CASPPGQGPNYGYTF. DNA for the CDR3: TGTGCCAGCCCACCGGGACAGGGGCCTAACTATGGCTACACCTTC.

The chain has TRBV11-2 and TRBJ2-7, with D unresolved. The CDR3 contains 12 residues. With 1 base removed from V and 4 bases from J, the gap between germline ends came to 5 bases. Germline values: CDR1 SGHAT, CDR2 FQNNGV. The CDR3 DNA follows: TGTGCCAGCAGCTTAGCCAGGTACGAGCAGTACTTC. This encodes CASSLARYEQYF.

In its sample, this clone was seen once. The DNA of the CDR3 is TGTGCCAGCAGCCCCGGGGGAGGGGGGGGCCAGTACTTC. It codes for CASSPGGGGGQYF. The chain has TRBV13 and TRBJ2-5; D may be TRBD2 (7 bases). Per germline, CDR1 PRHDT and CDR2 FYEKMQ (reference sequence). The V gene lost 5 bases and the J gene lost 10 bases, with 17 bases spanning the gap. The CDR3 contains 13 residues.

This clone is deemed medium-sized. The rearrangement links TRBV28 to TRBJ1-5; D is ambiguous. The CDR3 totals 13 residues. V gave up 3 bases and J gave up 5 bases, with 8 bases separating them. The germline gives CDR1 MDHEN, CDR2 SYDVKM. CDR3 protein: CASSFGVDQPQHF. DNA of the CDR3: TGTGCCAGCAGTTTCGGGGTTGATCAGCCCCAGCATTTT.

This clone was seen a single time. The chain combines TRBV18 with TRBJ2-7, with TRBD2 matching over 11 bases. The CDR3 sequence is 17 residues long. The germline V gene has CDR1 KGHSH and CDR2 LQKENI. J gave up 1 base and V 2 bases, and 7 bases lay outside the gene matches. In nucleotides, the CDR3 is TGTGCCAGCTCACCAACCCGGACTAGCGGGCGTTCCTACGAGCAGTACTTC. Its translation is CASSPTRTSGRSYEQYF. The full variable domain, with the rest looked up from reference TRBV18 and TRBJ2-7, is NAGVMQNPRHLVRRRGQEARLRCSPMKGHSHVYWYRQLPEEGLKFMVYLQKENIIDESGMPKERFSAEFPKEGPSILRIQQVVRGDSAAYFCASSPTRTSGRSYEQYFGPGTRLTVT.

The rearrangement uses TRBV5-5 and TRBJ2-7, with 10 bases fitting TRBD1. V gave up 4 bases and J gave up 2 bases; unmatched junction bases: 6. Germline V gene lookup returns CDR1 SGHKS and CDR2 YYEKEE (reference sequence). This CDR3 contains 15 residues. CDR3 sequence: CASSETGTGAYEQYF. The CDR3 region has the DNA TGTGCCAGCAGCGAGACCGGGACAGGGGCCTACGAGCAGTACTTC. Filled out from reference TRBV5-5 and TRBJ2-7, the complete variable domain reads DAGVTQSPTHLIKTRGQQVTLRCSPISGHKSVSWYQQVLGQGPQFIFQYYEKEERGRGNFPDRFSARQFPNYSSELNVNALLLGDSALYLCASSETGTGAYEQYFGPGTRLTVT.

The chain carries TRBV15 and TRBJ1-6; the match to TRBD1 covers 11 bases. The CDR3 extends over 15 amino acids. The V and J ends lost 9 bases and 9 bases, in that order; junction bases with no gene match: 10. CDR1 and CDR2 from the germline V gene are LNHNV and YYDKDF (reference sequence). The CDR3 loop is CATKHPGQGGSPLHF. The CDR3 DNA follows: TGTGCCACGAAGCACCCGGGACAGGGGGGTTCACCCCTCCACTTT.

The rearrangement joins TRBV27 to TRBJ1-2, with 7 bases lining up with TRBD1. The germline V gene encodes CDR1 MNHEY and CDR2 SMNVEV (reference sequence). The CDR3 runs 16 residues. With V trimmed by 2 bases and J by 5 bases, 11 bases remained unmatched. In nucleotides, the CDR3 is TGTGCCAGCAGTTTAAGGGGGCAGGGGGTAGGGTATGGCTACACCTTC. Amino acids: CASSLRGQGVGYGYTF.

Points on this clone: This same CDR3 is encoded by further DNA sequences in the sample. V and J are TRBV4-3 and TRBJ2-3; D perhaps matches TRBD2 (6 bases). Between the trimmed V and J ends, which lost 5 bases and 1 base, there was a span of 13 bases. CDR1 and CDR2 from the germline V gene are LGHNA and YSLEER. CDR3 length: 15 residues. The CDR3 protein is CASSWRADGTDTQYF. In DNA, the CDR3 is TGCGCCAGCAGCTGGAGGGCCGATGGCACAGATACGCAGTATTTT.

The V and J genes are TRBV9 and TRBJ2-7, with 15 bases matching TRBD2. J was trimmed by 5 bases and V by 4 bases; bases with no gene match: 16. CDR1 is SGDLS, CDR2 YYNGEE, per germline. The CDR3 contains 19 residues. The CDR3: CASSPQGLAGGGSYHEQYF. The CDR3 coding sequence is TGTGCCAGCAGCCCTCAGGGACTAGCGGGAGGAGGTTCCTACCACGAGCAGTACTTC.

Concerning this clone: This sample includes further DNA sequences coding for the same CDR3. The chain recombines TRBV6-5 with TRBJ2-3, with 9 bases matching TRBD2. CDR3 length equals 15 residues. V was pared by 6 bases and J by 3 bases, with 7 bases of the junction left unmatched. The germline V gene has CDR1 MNHEY and CDR2 SVGAGI. The CDR3 is CASSPGLARTDTQYF. In nucleotides, the CDR3 is TGTGCCAGCAGCCCCGGACTAGCGAGAACAGATACGCAGTATTTT.

This chain connects TRBV28 to TRBJ2-3; D may be TRBD2 (6 bases). There are 15 residues in the CDR3. The germline V gene has CDR1 MDHEN and CDR2 SYDVKM. The germline V and J ends were trimmed by 6 bases and 5 bases, with 18 bases remaining between them. For the CDR3, the DNA is TGTGCCAGCAGCACCCGGGCGGGGTTCCAAGATACGCAGTATTTT. Protein product: CASSTRAGFQDTQYF.